The rows below give T cell receptor beta chains drawn from one sample of a study of esophageal squamous cell carcinoma under preoperative chemotherapy. TCRdb processed the PCR reads anew with MiXCR; each CDR3 protein has one entry. This table holds under 13,000 distinct CDR3 sequences, around 63% found once. The specimen was collected from a patient given preoperative chemotherapy. These receptors originate from a human donor with esophageal squamous cell carcinoma. The donor label of this sample is uncertain. Each CDR3 is given with its conserved first and last residue. The D gene is left open where the match is weak. Size values are once, few and many counts, or a class for expanded clones, and some rows have none.

j_call	clone_size	v_call	d_call	cdr3_length	cdr3_nt	cdr3_aa
TRBJ2-2	.	TRBV7-2	TRBD2	20	TGTGCCAGCAGCTTAGAGGAGCTCCCTAGCGGGAGGCTGAACACCGGGGAGCTGTTTTTT	CASSLEELPSGRLNTGELFF
TRBJ1-3	medium-sized	TRBV6-5	.	14	TGTGCCAGCCGAGCCCCGGGCTCTGGAAACACCATATATTTT	CASRAPGSGNTIYF
TRBJ2-7	few	TRBV7-2	.	15	TGTGCCAGCAGCCCCCGCGGGAAGGGCGCCGACGAGCAGTACTTC	CASSPRGKGADEQYF
TRBJ2-3	.	TRBV7-2	.	16	TGTGCCAGCAGGTTAGGAGGGGGCGGAAACACAGAGACGCAGTATTTC	CASRLGGGGNTETQYF
TRBJ2-7	.	TRBV6-1	.	14	TGTGCCAGCAGTAAACAGGGTTCTCGGGGAGAGCAGTACTTC	CASSKQGSRGEQYF
TRBJ2-7	.	TRBV6-1	.	16	TGTGCCAGCAGTGAAGAGGGGCCAGGGAGCTCCTACGAGCAGTACTTC	CASSEEGPGSSYEQYF
TRBJ2-5	few	TRBV6-5	.	14	TGTGCCAGCAGTTACCGACGCACGGGGGCGCCCCAGTACTTC	CASSYRRTGAPQYF
TRBJ2-7	many	TRBV6-1	TRBD1	15	TGTGCCAGCAGTGAAGGGGGGACAGCTGCCTACGAGCAGTACTTC	CASSEGGTAAYEQYF
TRBJ1-1	.	TRBV6-5	TRBD1	16	TGTGCCAGCAGTTATCTGGGACAGGGTGAGTACACTGAAGCTTTCTTT	CASSYLGQGEYTEAFF
TRBJ2-7	.	TRBV7-3	.	13	TGTGCCAGCAGCACGGGGGCAGGGAACGAGCAGTACTTC	CASSTGAGNEQYF
TRBJ2-1	.	TRBV6-1	.	15	TGTGCCAGCAGTGAAGAAACCCTGCGGAGGGATGAGCAGTTCTTC	CASSEETLRRDEQFF
TRBJ2-4	.	TRBV6-1	.	15	TGTGCCAGCAGGGGGGGGCGGGGAGCCAAAGATACGCAGTACTTT	CASRGGRGAKDTQYF
TRBJ2-3	.	TRBV6-1	TRBD2	15	TGTGCCAGCAGTGAAGCGGCGGGAGGGCCAGATACGCAGTATTTT	CASSEAAGGPDTQYF
TRBJ2-7	few	TRBV7-8	.	16	TGTGCCAGCAGCTTAGGACGGGGAGGGGGTACCTACGAGCAGTACTTC	CASSLGRGGGTYEQYF
TRBJ2-5	.	TRBV6-1	.	11	TGTGCCAGCACCCTGTCGGAGACCCAGTACTTC	CASTLSETQYF
TRBJ2-3	.	TRBV5-1	TRBD2	14	TGCGGCAGCAGCGTGGCGGGAGCCACAGATATGCAGTATTTT	CGSSVAGATDMQYF
TRBJ2-1	.	TRBV10-1	TRBD2	18	TGCGCCAGCAGTGTCCGGCGGCCCGGGACTAGCGGTTACTTTGAGCAGTTCTTC	CASSVRRPGTSGYFEQFF
TRBJ2-5	many	TRBV6-1	.	11	TGTGCCAGCAGTGAAGTGTCAGCTCCGTACTTC	CASSEVSAPYF
TRBJ2-7	.	TRBV6-1	.	13	TGTGCCAGGAGTGTGCGAGAGAAGAATACGCAGTACTTC	CARSVREKNTQYF
TRBJ2-3	.	TRBV6-1	.	16	TGTGTGAGCAGTGAATTTGGGGGAAGCGACAAAAACACGCAGTATTTC	CVSSEFGGSDKNTQYF
TRBJ2-3	.	TRBV6-1	TRBD2	14	TGTGCCAGCAGGGGGGGGTCAGCCAAAAATACTCAGTATTTC	CASRGGSAKNTQYF
TRBJ2-1	.	TRBV6-1	.	15	TGTGCCAGCCGGGACTCCCATGGAGGAAACAATGAGCAGTTCTTC	CASRDSHGGNNEQFF
TRBJ2-1	few	TRBV11-3	.	14	TGTGCCAGCAGCTTAACCAGCGGGCTCAATGAGCAGTTCTTC	CASSLTSGLNEQFF
TRBJ2-2	few	TRBV5-6	TRBD1	16	TGTGCCAGCAGCTTCGGGACAGGAAAGAACACCGGGGAGCTGTTTTTT	CASSFGTGKNTGELFF
TRBJ2-3	.	TRBV7-6	.	12	TGTGCCAGCAATGACTTCACAGATACGCAGTATTTT	CASNDFTDTQYF
TRBJ2-3	.	TRBV10-3	.	15	TGTGGCGGGGACGTAGGGGGCCGTGACACAGATACCCAGTACTTT	CGGDVGGRDTDTQYF
TRBJ2-5	.	TRBV6-1	.	12	TGTGCCAGCAAGAGGGGGGGGGAGACCCAGTACTTC	CASKRGGETQYF
TRBJ2-1	.	TRBV10-2	TRBD1	14	TGCGCCAGCAGTGCGGGACAGCGCCCCTACGAGCAGTTCTTC	CASSAGQRPYEQFF